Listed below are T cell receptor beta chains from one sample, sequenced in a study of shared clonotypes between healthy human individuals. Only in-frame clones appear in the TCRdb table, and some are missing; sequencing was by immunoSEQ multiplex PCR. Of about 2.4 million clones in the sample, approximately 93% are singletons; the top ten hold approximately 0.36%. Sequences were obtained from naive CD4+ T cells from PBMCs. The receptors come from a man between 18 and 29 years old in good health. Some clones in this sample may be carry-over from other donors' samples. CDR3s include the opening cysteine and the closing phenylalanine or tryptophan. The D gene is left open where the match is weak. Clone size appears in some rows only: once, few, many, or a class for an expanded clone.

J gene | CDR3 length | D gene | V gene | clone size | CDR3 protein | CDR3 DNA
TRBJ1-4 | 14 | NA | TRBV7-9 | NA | CASSLGREEEKLFF | TGTGCCAGCAGCTTGGGCAGGGAAGAAGAAAAACTGTTTTTT
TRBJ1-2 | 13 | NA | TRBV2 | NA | CASSEGGGRGDTF | TGTGCCAGCAGTGAAGGTGGAGGCCGCGGAGACACCTTC
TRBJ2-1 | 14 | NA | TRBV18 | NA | CASSPKSERNEQFF | TGTGCCAGCTCACCGAAGTCTGAGAGAAATGAGCAGTTCTTC
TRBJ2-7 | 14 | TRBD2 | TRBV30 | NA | CAWRPAGGWSEQYF | TGTGCCTGGAGACCGGCGGGGGGATGGAGCGAGCAGTACTTC
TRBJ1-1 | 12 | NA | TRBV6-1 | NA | CASSELRREAFF | TGTGCCAGCAGTGAATTACGGAGAGAAGCTTTCTTT
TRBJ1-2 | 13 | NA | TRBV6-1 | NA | CASSFEGPLGYTF | TGTGCCAGCTCGTTTGAGGGTCCACTTGGCTACACCTTC
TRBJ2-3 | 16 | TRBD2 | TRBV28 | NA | CASSSIAGTSTDTQYF | TGTGCCAGCAGTTCAATAGCGGGTACTAGCACAGATACGCAGTATTTT
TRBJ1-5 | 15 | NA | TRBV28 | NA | CASSSGGGGNQPQHF | TGTGCCAGCAGCTCTGGAGGGGGGGGCAATCAGCCCCAGCATTTT
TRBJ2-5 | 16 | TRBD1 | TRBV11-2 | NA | CASSLQDRGPWETQYF | TGTGCCAGCAGCTTACAGGACAGGGGGCCGTGGGAGACCCAGTACTTC
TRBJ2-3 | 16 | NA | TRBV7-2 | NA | CASSSGGAELTDTQYF | TGTGCCAGCAGCTCTGGCGGCGCAGAACTCACAGATACGCAGTATTTT
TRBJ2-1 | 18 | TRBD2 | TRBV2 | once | CASSEALRASGAHNEQFF | TGTGCCAGCAGTGAAGCGCTTCGGGCTAGCGGGGCTCACAATGAGCAGTTCTTC
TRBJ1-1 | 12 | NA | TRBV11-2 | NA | CASSLAGLQAFF | TGTGCCAGCAGCTTAGCAGGGCTCCAAGCTTTCTTT
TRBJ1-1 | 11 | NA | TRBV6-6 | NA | CASSYGGIAFF | TGTGCCAGCAGTTACGGTGGGATAGCTTTCTTT
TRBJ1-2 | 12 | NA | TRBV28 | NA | CASSLRAGGYTF | TGTGCCAGCAGTTTAAGGGCAGGAGGCTACACCTTC
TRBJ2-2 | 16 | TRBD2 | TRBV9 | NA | CASSVELAGGTGELFF | TGTGCCAGCAGCGTAGAACTAGCGGGAGGTACCGGGGAGCTGTTTTTT
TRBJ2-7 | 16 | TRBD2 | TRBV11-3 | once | CASSLAGLAGSGEQYF | TGTGCCAGCAGCTTAGCCGGACTAGCGGGATCGGGGGAGCAGTACTTC
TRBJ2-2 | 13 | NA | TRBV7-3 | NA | CASSPQGAGELFF | TGTGCCAGCAGCCCCCAAGGGGCCGGGGAGCTGTTTTTT
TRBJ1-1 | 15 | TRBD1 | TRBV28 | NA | CASSFPRGGHTEAFF | TGTGCCAGCAGTTTCCCGAGAGGGGGCCACACTGAAGCTTTCTTT
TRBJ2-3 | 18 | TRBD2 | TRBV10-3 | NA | CAISSLAGGLLGTDTQYF | TGTGCCATCAGTAGTCTAGCGGGAGGCCTCTTGGGTACAGATACGCAGTATTTT
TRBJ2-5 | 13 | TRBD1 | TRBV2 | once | CASVYRGSETQYF | TGTGCCAGCGTTTACAGGGGGTCAGAGACCCAGTACTTC
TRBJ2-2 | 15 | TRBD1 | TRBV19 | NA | CATQQDRGGGGELFF | TGTGCCACCCAACAGGACAGGGGAGGAGGCGGGGAGCTGTTTTTT
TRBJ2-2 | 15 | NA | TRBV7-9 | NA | CASRAGQGVTGELFF | TGTGCCAGCAGGGCCGGGCAGGGAGTTACCGGGGAGCTGTTTTTT
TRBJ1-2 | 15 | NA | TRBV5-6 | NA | CASSLFPQGDYGYTF | TGTGCCAGCAGCTTGTTCCCTCAGGGTGACTATGGCTACACCTTC
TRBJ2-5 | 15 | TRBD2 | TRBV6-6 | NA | CASSYQGGLAETQYF | TGTGCCAGCAGTTACCAGGGAGGGCTGGCAGAGACCCAGTACTTC
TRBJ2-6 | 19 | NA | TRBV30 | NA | CAWTAAMTGQLSGANVLTF | TGTGCCTGGACCGCGGCGATGACCGGACAGCTATCTGGGGCCAACGTCCTGACTTTC
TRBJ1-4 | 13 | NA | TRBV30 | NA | CAWSLGANEKLFF | TGTGCCTGGAGTCTCGGTGCTAATGAAAAACTGTTTTTT
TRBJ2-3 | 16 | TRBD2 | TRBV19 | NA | CASSNRPEAGADTQYF | TGTGCCAGTAGTAACAGGCCAGAAGCGGGAGCAGATACGCAGTATTTT
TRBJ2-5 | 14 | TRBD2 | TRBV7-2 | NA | CASSSGLVQETQYF | TGTGCCAGCAGCTCCGGACTAGTCCAAGAGACCCAGTACTTC
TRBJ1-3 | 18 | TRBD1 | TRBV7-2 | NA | CASSPRAMGQSSGNTIYF | TGTGCCAGCAGCCCTAGGGCGATGGGACAGAGCTCTGGAAACACCATATATTTT
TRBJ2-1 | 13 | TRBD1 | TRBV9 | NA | CASSPLTGVEQFF | TGTGCCAGCAGCCCACTAACAGGGGTTGAGCAGTTCTTC
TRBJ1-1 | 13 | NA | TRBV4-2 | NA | CASSLDPDTEAFF | TGTGCCAGCAGCCTAGACCCGGACACTGAAGCTTTCTTT
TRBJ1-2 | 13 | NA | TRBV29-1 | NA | CSGGLPGNYGYTF | TGCAGCGGCGGACTACCGGGGAACTATGGCTACACCTTC
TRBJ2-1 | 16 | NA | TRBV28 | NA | CASSLLGRTDYNEQFF | TGTGCCAGCAGTTTACTTGGGCGGACAGACTACAATGAGCAGTTCTTC
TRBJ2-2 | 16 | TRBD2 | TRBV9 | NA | CASTGKRDRYTGELFF | TGTGCCAGCACGGGAAAGCGGGATAGGTACACCGGGGAGCTGTTTTTT
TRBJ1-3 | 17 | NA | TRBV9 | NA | CASSSLDSMSSGNTIYF | TGTGCCAGCAGCTCCCTAGACAGCATGAGCTCTGGAAACACCATATATTTT
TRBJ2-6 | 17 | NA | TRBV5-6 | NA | CASSPIPGPSGANVLTF | TGTGCCAGCAGCCCGATCCCGGGCCCCTCTGGGGCCAACGTCCTGACTTTC
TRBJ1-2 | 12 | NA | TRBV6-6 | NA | CASSPNGVGYTF | TGTGCCAGCAGCCCCAATGGGGTTGGCTACACCTTC
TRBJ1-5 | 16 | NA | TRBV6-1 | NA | CASSGAVTRSNQPQHF | TGTGCCAGCAGTGGGGCCGTGACCCGTAGCAATCAGCCCCAGCATTTT
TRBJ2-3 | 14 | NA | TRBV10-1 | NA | CASSDPLGADTQYF | TGCGCCAGCAGTGATCCTCTGGGAGCCGATACGCAGTATTTT
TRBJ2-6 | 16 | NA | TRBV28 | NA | CASSLLDSSGANVLTF | TGTGCCAGCAGTTTATTAGACAGCTCTGGGGCCAACGTCCTGACTTTC
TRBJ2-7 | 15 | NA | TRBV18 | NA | CASSPLSPGGDEQYF | TGTGCCAGCTCACCACTCTCCCCCGGCGGAGACGAGCAGTACTTC
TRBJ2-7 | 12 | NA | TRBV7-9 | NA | CASSLSGDEQYF | TGTGCCAGCAGCTTGTCAGGGGACGAGCAGTACTTC